The 23 T cell receptor beta chains in this list originate from one sample, sequenced in a study of T cells in localized non-small cell lung cancer. TCRdb keeps only in-frame clones here, not all; method: immunoSEQ multiplex PCR. The sample holds roughly 39,000 clones, more than 85% seen once. Sample: PBMCs, taken before any cancer treatment. These receptors came from a woman aged 40-70 years with stage II lung adenocarcinoma.

The chain employs TRBV6-1 and TRBJ2-7, with D perhaps matching TRBD2 (6 bases). Per the germline V gene, CDR1 is MNHNS and CDR2 is SASEGT. The V end lost 8 bases, the J end lost 5 bases, and 7 bases lay between the germline ends. The CDR3 has 10 residues. The CDR3 loop is CASPGDEQYF. Here the CDR3 DNA reads TGTGCCAGCCCGGGGGACGAGCAGTACTTC.

The DNA for the CDR3 is TGTGCCAGTAGTATAGGTAGGGTAGGACAGCCCCAGCATTTT. Translated, it gives CASSIGRVGQPQHF. The chain links TRBV19 to TRBJ1-5; D unresolved. The CDR3 loop spans 14 amino acids. Deletions cut 1 base from V and 7 bases from J, with 11 bases between. Germline CDR1 LNHDA, CDR2 SQIVND (reference sequence).

The rearrangement uses TRBV7-9 and TRBJ2-7, with a tentative D call TRBD1 (6 bases). This CDR3 spans 15 amino acids. Germline loops: CDR1 SEHNR, CDR2 FQNEAQ (reference sequence). Trimming took 3 bases from V and 2 from J, leaving 14 bases between them. The CDR3 loop is CASSFSMGHPYEQYF. CDR3 nucleotides: TGTGCCAGCAGCTTCAGTATGGGACACCCCTACGAGCAGTACTTC.

The chain links TRBV19 to TRBJ1-4; D not resolved. This CDR3 spans 14 amino acids. The V gene lost 6 bases and the J gene lost 0 bases, with 8 bases spanning the gap. Germline-derived CDR1 and CDR2 are LNHDA and SQIVND (reference sequence). CDR3 region: CASRGDATNEKLFF. As DNA, the CDR3 is TGTGCCAGTAGGGGAGATGCAACTAATGAAAAACTGTTTTTT.

V usage is TRBV5-1 and J usage is TRBJ2-3; the D is unclear. The length of the CDR3 is 14 residues. V was trimmed by 0 bases and J by 2 bases, leaving 7 bases between them. Germline V gene sequence: CDR1 SGHRS, CDR2 YFSETQ. CDR3 nucleotides: TGCGCCAGCAGCTTGGCCGGCTCCACAGATACGCAGTATTTT. Amino acids: CASSLAGSTDTQYF.

The rearrangement links TRBV19 to TRBJ1-5; a weak D match, TRBD1 (6 bases). This CDR3 region has 13 residues. CDR1 and CDR2 from the germline V gene are LNHDA and SQIVND (reference sequence). V was trimmed by 4 bases and J by 7 bases, leaving 11 bases between them. The CDR3 spells CASSKGQRQPQHF. The CDR3 bases are TGTGCCAGTAGTAAAGGACAGAGACAGCCCCAGCATTTT.

Turning to this clone: A junction boundary mismatches the germline segment, possibly from a read error. The V and J genes are TRBV29-1 and TRBJ1-5, with D possibly being TRBD1 (5 bases). CDR1 is SQVTM, CDR2 ANQGSEA, per germline. This CDR3 comprises 12 residues. CDR3 in DNA: TGCAGCGTTAGGGACGGGGATCAGCTCCAGCATTTT. It encodes CSVRDGDQLQHF.

This rearrangement joins TRBV5-1 to TRBJ2-5, with D maybe TRBD2 (6 bases). Trimming shortened V by 0 bases and J by 2 bases, and 11 bases separated the two germline ends. The CDR3 runs to 15 residues. In germline, CDR1 is SGHRS, CDR2 YFSETQ. The CDR3 reads CASSLEGLVQETQYF. CDR3 in DNA: TGCGCCAGCAGCTTGGAGGGACTGGTGCAAGAGACCCAGTACTTC.

The gene calls are TRBV2 and TRBJ2-1; 9 bases align to TRBD1. Per the germline V gene, CDR1 is SNHLY and CDR2 is FYNNEI. The CDR3 has 13 amino acids. The J segment lost 8 bases and the V segment lost 6 bases, leaving 5 bases of the junction unmatched. The CDR3 DNA sequence: TGTGCCAGCAGCCGAGACAGGGGGGATGAGCAGTTCTTC. Translated, it gives CASSRDRGDEQFF.

The V gene is TRBV7-8, the J gene TRBJ2-7; D uncertain. This CDR3 contains 14 residues. V was shortened by 1 base and J by 2 bases, with 9 bases between the two germline ends. CDR1 and CDR2 (germline): SGHVS, FQNEAQ. The CDR3 bases are TGTGCCAGCAGCTTAGTTGGTAAGACCTACGAGCAGTACTTC. Amino acids: CASSLVGKTYEQYF.

The V gene is TRBV5-8, the J gene TRBJ2-7; D unresolved. The length of the CDR3 is 14 residues. Germline CDR1 is SGHTS and CDR2 is YDEGEE. V lost 0 bases to trimming and J lost 6 bases, with 13 bases between them. CDR3 nucleotide sequence: TGTGCCAGCAGCTTGGTACGGACCCCTGGCGAGCAGTACTTC. Its protein is CASSLVRTPGEQYF. Using reference TRBV5-8 and TRBJ2-7 for the parts outside the CDR3, the full variable domain is EAGVTQSPTHLIKTRGQQATLRCSPISGHTSVYWYQQALGLGLQFLLWYDEGEERNRGNFPPRFSGRQFPNYSSELNVNALELEDSALYLCASSLVRTPGEQYFGPGTRLTVT.

The J gene is TRBJ1-2, the V gene TRBV6-1; no firm D call. V gave up 2 bases and J gave up 8 bases, with 6 bases separating them. CDR1 MNHNS and CDR2 SASEGT come from the germline V gene. The CDR3 totals 11 residues. The CDR3 bases are TGTGCCAGCAGTGAAAGAACAGGCTACACCTTC. This encodes CASSERTGYTF.

The rearrangement joins TRBV28 to TRBJ1-3; D is undetermined. Trimming took off 5 bases at V and 2 bases at J, with 10 bases between the two ends. This CDR3 has 14 amino acids. Germline CDR1 and CDR2: MDHEN and SYDVKM. CDR3 sequence: CASSGWGTGNTIYF. In DNA, the CDR3 is TGTGCCAGCAGTGGGTGGGGAACTGGAAACACCATATATTTT.

The chain employs TRBV9 and TRBJ2-2, with D tentatively TRBD1 (6 bases). Trimming took 4 bases from V and 7 from J, leaving 23 bases between them. The germline CDR1 and CDR2 sequences are SGDLS and YYNGEE. The CDR3 contains 17 residues. CDR3 in amino acids: CASSSRGVRGQVGELFF. DNA for the CDR3: TGTGCCAGCAGCTCCCGGGGTGTCAGGGGTCAGGTCGGGGAGCTGTTTTTT.

V is TRBV9 and J is TRBJ1-5, with D maybe TRBD1 (5 bases). V was pared by 0 bases and J by 2 bases, with 9 bases between. The CDR3 consists of 15 residues. The germline V gene encodes CDR1 SGDLS and CDR2 YYNGEE. This chain's CDR3 is CASSVGGGGNQPQHF. In DNA form, the CDR3 reads TGTGCCAGCAGCGTAGGGGGGGGTGGCAATCAGCCCCAGCATTTT.

The V gene is TRBV14, the J gene TRBJ2-3, with 8 bases fitting TRBD2. CDR3 size: 17 residues. The V gene's germline CDR1 is SGHDN and CDR2 FVKESK. Trimming took 7 bases from V and 0 from J; bases not matched to a gene: 12. CDR3 DNA sequence: TGTGCCAGCACCCCAAGTCGACGGGGGGGAAGCACAGATACGCAGTATTTT. Its protein product is CASTPSRRGGSTDTQYF.

This clone was recorded once. The rearrangement uses TRBV2 and TRBJ1-4; TRBD1 agrees at 7 bases. The V and J ends lost 10 bases and 4 bases, in that order; junction bases with no gene match: 9. Germline values: CDR1 SNHLY, CDR2 FYNNEI. This CDR3 is 14 amino acids long. CDR3 loop: CATNRDRVNEKLFF. CDR3 sequence (DNA): TGTGCCACAAACCGGGACAGAGTTAATGAAAAACTGTTTTTT. Looking up the rest from reference TRBV2 and TRBJ1-4 gives the full variable domain: EPEVTQTPSHQVTQMGQEVILRCVPISNHLYFYWYRQILGQKVEFLVSFYNNEISEKSEIFDDQFSVERPDGSNFTLKIRSTKLEDSAMYFCATNRDRVNEKLFFGSGTQLSVL.

V gene TRBV7-9 combines with J gene TRBJ2-5; D remains unclear. Trimming removed 4 bases from V and 2 bases from J, with 5 bases in between. The CDR3 totals 12 residues. The germline CDR1 and CDR2 sequences are SEHNR and FQNEAQ (reference sequence). CDR3 sequence reads: CASSWHQETQYF. CDR3 coding DNA: TGTGCCAGCAGCTGGCATCAAGAGACCCAGTACTTC.

The rearrangement links TRBV10-3 to TRBJ1-6; TRBD1 matches at 8 bases. The CDR3 has 12 residues. Trimming removed 8 bases from V and 8 bases from J; junction bases left unmatched: 2. The germline V gene has CDR1 ENHRY and CDR2 SYGVKD. CDR3: CAIGTGDSPLHF. The CDR3 DNA follows: TGTGCCATCGGGACAGGTGATTCACCCCTCCACTTT.

V and J are TRBV18 and TRBJ1-1; weak D call: TRBD1 (5 bases). Germline V gives CDR1 KGHSH, CDR2 LQKENI. Trimming removed 3 bases at V and 1 base at J, with 6 bases between. The CDR3 consists of 13 residues. The CDR3 region has the DNA TGTGCCAGCTCACCTAGGGGGAACACTGAAGCTTTCTTT. This sequence encodes CASSPRGNTEAFF.

The chain uses TRBV2 and TRBJ1-2; no firm D call. CDR1 is SNHLY, CDR2 FYNNEI, per germline. The CDR3 runs 15 residues. The V gene lost 6 bases and the J gene lost 0 bases, with 14 bases spanning the gap. CDR3 region: CASRSFGRANYGYTF. In DNA, the CDR3 is TGTGCCAGCAGGTCCTTCGGGAGGGCTAACTATGGCTACACCTTC.

This chain connects TRBV9 to TRBJ2-4; D perhaps matches TRBD1 (6 bases). Trimming stripped 6 bases from V and 2 bases from J, with 12 bases between. Germline CDR1 and CDR2: SGDLS and YYNGEE. This CDR3 is built from 14 residues. CDR3 protein: CASNTGHPKNIQYF. The CDR3 DNA reads as TGTGCCAGCAACACGGGACACCCCAAAAACATTCAGTACTTC. Full variable domain (missing parts from reference TRBV9 and TRBJ2-4): DSGVTQTPKHLITATGQRVTLRCSPRSGDLSVYWYQQSLDQGLQFLIQYYNGEERAKGNILERFSAQQFPDLHSELNLSSLELGDSALYFCASNTGHPKNIQYFGAGTRLSVL.

The rearrangement links TRBV4-2 to TRBJ2-1; 12 nucleotides align to TRBD2. Trimming cost V 2 bases and J 8 bases; bases outside gene matches: 7. CDR1 is LGHNA, CDR2 YNFKEQ, per germline. The CDR3 spans 16 residues. The CDR3 DNA follows: TGTGCCAGCAGCCAATCCCTAGCGGGAGGGCGTTATGAGCAGTTCTTC. It encodes CASSQSLAGGRYEQFF.